The T cell receptor beta chain under discussion was sequenced for a study of T cells in localized non-small cell lung cancer. Study-level results: Longer overall survival was seen with higher T cell density measured in blood. Owing to sequencing of a solitary tumor region, heterogeneity cannot be discounted. Appearing in adjacent lung were a median about 60 of the top 100 tumor clones.

The V end lost 2 bases, the J end lost 2 bases, and 13 bases lay between the germline ends. Per the germline V gene, CDR1 is ENHRY and CDR2 is SYGVKD. There are 16 residues in the CDR3. About this clone: The antigen is not known.

Profiled with immunoSEQ multiplex PCR; TCRdb holds only in-frame clones, not every one. The sample contains approximately 60,000 clones, around 90% of which appear only once. The clonotype originates from a woman aged 40-69 years with stage I lung adenocarcinoma. This chain joins TRBV10-3 and TRBJ1-5; D ambiguous. The sequencing here drew on peripheral blood, taken before any cancer treatment. CDR3 DNA: TGTGCCATCAGTGAGCTACGTCCGGCGGGCAATCAGCCCCAGCATTTT. As protein: CAISELRPAGNQPQHF.